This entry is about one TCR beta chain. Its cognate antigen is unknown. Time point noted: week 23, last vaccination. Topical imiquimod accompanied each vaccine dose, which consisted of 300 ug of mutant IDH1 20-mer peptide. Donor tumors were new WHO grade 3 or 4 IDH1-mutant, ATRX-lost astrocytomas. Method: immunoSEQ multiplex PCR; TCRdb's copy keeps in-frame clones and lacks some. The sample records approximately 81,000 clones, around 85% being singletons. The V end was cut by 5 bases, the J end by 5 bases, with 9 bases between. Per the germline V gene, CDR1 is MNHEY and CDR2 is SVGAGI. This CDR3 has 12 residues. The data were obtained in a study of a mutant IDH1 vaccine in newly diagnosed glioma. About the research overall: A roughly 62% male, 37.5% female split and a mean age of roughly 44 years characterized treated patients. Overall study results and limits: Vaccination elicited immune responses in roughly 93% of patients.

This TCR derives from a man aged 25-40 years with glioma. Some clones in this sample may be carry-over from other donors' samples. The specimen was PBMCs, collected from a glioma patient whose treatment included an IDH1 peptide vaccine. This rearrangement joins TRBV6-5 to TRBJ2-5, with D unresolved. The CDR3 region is CASSRVGETQYF. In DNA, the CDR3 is TGTGCCAGCAGTCGGGTTGGCGAGACCCAGTACTTC.